This TCR beta chain was documented in a study of beta chain features in type 1 diabetes. The study's findings and limits: The naive, central memory and Treg TCRB repertoires showed an apparent similarity that was greater among patients than among healthy donors. There was a moderate but significant shortening of TCRB CDR3s in all four CD4+ subsets of Type 1 diabetes patients.

Purities in excess of 95% were seen in all sorted populations. V trimming: 1 base; J trimming: 6 bases; junction bases outside the gene matches: 3. Germline CDR1 and CDR2: SGHTA and FQGNSA. The CDR3 is made up of 15 amino acids. All of the isolated RNA was reverse transcribed, so expressed TCRB transcripts were sequenced. The average output of naive, central memory and regulatory T cell samples was several million reads. Data came from immunoSEQ multiplex PCR; TCRdb stores just in-frame clones and leaves some out. This sample has about 140,000 clones, with roughly 9.7% found just once. This clone was detected a few times. Its matching antigen is unknown.

The receptor was derived from a woman aged 40 to 50 in good health. The chain has TRBV7-2 and TRBJ1-4; 9 nucleotides match TRBD1. The sequenced material came from central memory CD4+ T cells from blood. CDR3 loop: CASSLEDRGHEKLFF. The CDR3 DNA reads TGTGCCAGCAGCTTAGAGGACAGGGGACATGAAAAACTGTTTTTT.